This T cell receptor (beta chain) comes out of a study of shared clonotypes between healthy human individuals. Whole-study results and caveats: Rarefaction showed sorted-subset sequencing was incomplete despite large depth. It was the non-shared clonotypes that had lower generation probabilities than clonotypes shared by all four donors. For naive CD4 cells, roughly 5.5% of clonotypes were shared across a few donors.

Splitting the CD4+ cells yielded a CD45RA+ naive subset and a CD45RA-negative memory subset. A remark on this clone: Its antigen remains unidentified.

The data were produced by immunoSEQ multiplex PCR, yet TCRdb's version contains in-frame clones alone and is incomplete. The sample yields 2 million to 3 million clones, around nine tenths seen once. The CDR3 has 12 residues. CDR1 and CDR2 from the germline V gene are LNHNV and YYDKDF (reference sequence). The V and J ends lost 1 base and 13 bases respectively, with 8 bases between them. This chain joins TRBV15 and TRBJ1-6; D is undetermined. Sequenced sample: naive CD4+ T cells sorted from blood. Subset indicated: CD45RA+ positively selected. This receptor was obtained from a man aged 18 to 29 in good health. The CDR3 bases are TGTGCCACCAGCAGAGTGACTTCTCCCCTCCACTTT. This encodes CATSRVTSPLHF.